This TCR beta chain was sequenced in a study of cytomegalovirus exposure and HLA in healthy donors. For the study at large: The study's early data release held about 85 million unique TCRs from HLA-typed donors.

Regarding this clone: Its antigen is as yet unknown.

Participants comprised healthy donors of bone marrow. Study-wide points: A later analysis showed that HLA-associated TCR beta chains had undergone more clonal expansion than equally common others. Based on reports, TCR beta sequences accurately predicted HLA-A and HLA-B alleles for most subjects.

Vbeta (60) and Jbeta (13) primers were used in the PCR. The assay was immunoSEQ multiplex PCR, and TCRdb's table has in-frame clones only and misses some. This sample has nearly 65,000 clones, with about 76% found just once. V lost 2 bases and J lost 3, with 6 bases in between. Germline V gene data show CDR1 as SGHRS and CDR2 as YFSETQ. This CDR3 comprises 14 residues. The sequencing sample was made of PBMCs. The origin of this receptor is a man aged 50 to 60 in good health and CMV-seronegative. The rearrangement uses TRBV5-1 and TRBJ1-6; D is unclear. CDR3 region: CASSFGDYNSPLHF. In nucleotides, the CDR3 is TGCGCCAGCAGCTTCGGGGACTATAATTCACCCCTCCACTTT.